A selection of T cell receptor beta chains follows, all from one sample in a study of blood T cell repertoires in COVID-19. Some clones are missing from TCRdb's copy, which holds only in-frame ones; the method was immunoSEQ multiplex PCR. The sample has about 180,000 clones, approximately 86% seen once; the top ten hold 7% to 10%. The sequenced sample was peripheral blood. These receptors all come from a man aged 50 or older with active or convalescent COVID-19. Each CDR3 is given with its conserved first and last residue. A D gene is named only where the DNA matches it firmly. Expanded clones get a size class; other rows say once, few or many, or leave the size out.

TRBJ2-7,TRBV19,TRBD1,-,TGTGCCAGTAGTAGCCCGGGACAGACCTACGAGCAGTACTTC,CASSSPGQTYEQYF
TRBJ1-2,TRBV10-2,TRBD1,-,TGCGCCAGCAGTGGGGGGACAGGGTACTATGGCTACACCTTC,CASSGGTGYYGYTF
TRBJ2-5,TRBV2,TRBD1,-,TGTGCCAGCAGTGGGGGACAGGGGATAGAAGAGACCCAGTACTTC,CASSGGQGIEETQYF
TRBJ1-1,TRBV10-3,-,-,TGTGCCGCCAAAGGGGACACCCGGAACACTGAAGCTTTCTTT,CAAKGDTRNTEAFF
TRBJ2-3,TRBV29-1,-,few,TGCAGCGCTGGTATGAGAACCACAGATACGCAGTATTTT,CSAGMRTTDTQYF
TRBJ1-3,TRBV4-1,-,-,TGCGCCAGCAGCCAAGAGGGGAGGGTAGGAAACACCATATATTTT,CASSQEGRVGNTIYF
TRBJ2-3,TRBV9,-,-,TGTGCCAGCAGCGTGTTTGGGAGGAAGGATACGCAGTATTTT,CASSVFGRKDTQYF
TRBJ1-2,TRBV5-1,-,-,TGCGCCAGCAGCTTAGAGGACAGTTATGGCTACACCTTC,CASSLEDSYGYTF
TRBJ1-4,TRBV15,TRBD1,-,TGTGCCATCCCGGCAGGACAGGGGGCGGGTGAAAAACTGTTTTTT,CAIPAGQGAGEKLFF
TRBJ2-1,TRBV30,-,few,TGTGCCTGGAGTGTCTCGGGGAATGAGCAGTTCTTC,CAWSVSGNEQFF
TRBJ2-7,TRBV7-9,-,-,TGTGCCAGCAGCTTAGCGGGGCAGGGCCCCGAGCAGTACTTC,CASSLAGQGPEQYF
TRBJ1-1,TRBV18,TRBD1,-,TGTGCCAGCTCAGGACAGGCGAACACTGAAGCTTTCTTT,CASSGQANTEAFF
TRBJ2-2,TRBV5-1,-,-,TGCGCCAGCAGCTTGGGTCCAGGGGAGGGCCGGGAGCTGTTTTTT,CASSLGPGEGRELFF
TRBJ2-1,TRBV30,TRBD1,-,TGTGCCTGGAGGGAACCCGGGACAGGGGCCTATGGGGAGCAGTTCTTC,CAWREPGTGAYGEQFF
TRBJ2-1,TRBV2,TRBD1,-,TGTGCCAGCAGTGAAGCGCTTGTAGGGACAGGGGCATACAATGAGCAGTTCTTC,CASSEALVGTGAYNEQFF
TRBJ1-1,TRBV6-5,-,-,TGTGCCAGCAGTTGGGGGACTCCGAACACTGAAGCTTTCTTT,CASSWGTPNTEAFF
TRBJ2-3,TRBV4-1,-,-,TGCGCCAGCAGCCAACACGGGACATCCCTAGATACGCAGTATTTT,CASSQHGTSLDTQYF
TRBJ1-1,TRBV9,-,-,TGTGCCAGCAGCGTGGGGGGTTTCGGCACTGAAGCTTTCTTT,CASSVGGFGTEAFF
TRBJ2-1,TRBV11-2,-,-,TGTGCCAGCAGCCGAGCCCGACAAAACAATGAGCAGTTCTTC,CASSRARQNNEQFF
TRBJ2-7,TRBV5-5,-,-,TGTGCCAGCAGCTTGGGGAGACCCTACGAGCAGTACTTC,CASSLGRPYEQYF
TRBJ2-1,TRBV7-7,TRBD2,-,TGTGCCAGCAGCCGGAGACTAGCGGACAATGAGCAGTTCTTC,CASSRRLADNEQFF
TRBJ2-3,TRBV7-6,TRBD1,-,TGTGCCAGCAGCTCATACCCTCCAGGGGGGACAGGGGGTACGCAGTATTTT,CASSSYPPGGTGGTQYF
TRBJ2-7,TRBV7-2,TRBD1,few,TGTGCCAGCAGCTTACTTCCACAGGGGGCCTACGAGCAGTACTTC,CASSLLPQGAYEQYF
TRBJ1-5,TRBV6-1,-,-,TGTGCCAGCAGTGAAGGGGGGGGGCGACAGCCCCAGCATTTT,CASSEGGGRQPQHF
TRBJ1-2,TRBV10-3,-,-,TGTGCCATCAGCGGACAGTCTTACTATGGCTACACCTTC,CAISGQSYYGYTF
TRBJ2-7,TRBV4-2,-,-,TGTGCCAGCAGCCAAGATCTCCAGGGGGGTACGTTATCGCAGTACTTC,CASSQDLQGGTLSQYF
TRBJ1-1,TRBV30,TRBD1,-,TGTGCCTGGAGTCCCCCCCCCACAGGGGGCACTGAAGCTTTCTTT,CAWSPPPTGGTEAFF
TRBJ1-3,TRBV6-6,TRBD1,-,TGTGCCAGCAGTTACCAGACAGGGGCTGGAAACACCATATATTTT,CASSYQTGAGNTIYF
TRBJ2-2,TRBV7-7,TRBD1,-,TGTGCCAGCAGGGCGGGACAGGGGGCCGGGGAGCTGTTTTTT,CASRAGQGAGELFF